This passage covers 31 T cell receptor beta chains from one sample sequenced in a study of blood T cell repertoires in COVID-19. Produced via immunoSEQ multiplex PCR; TCRdb's table is partial and in-frame only. The sample consists of 210,000 or so clones, about 83% of them appearing once. The sequencing input was peripheral blood. All receptors come from a woman in her forties or fifties with active or convalescent COVID-19.

V gene TRBV7-6 combines with J gene TRBJ1-4, with 9 positions matching TRBD1. Germline V gene data show CDR1 as SGHVS and CDR2 as FNYEAQ. The CDR3 runs 13 residues. Germline trimming cut 3 bases from V and 8 bases from J; bases unmatched to any gene: 1. CDR3 residues: CASSFGTGEKLFF. CDR3 nucleotide sequence: TGTGCCAGCAGCTTCGGGACAGGGGAAAAACTGTTTTTT.

Only a few counts were recorded for this clone. The chain joins TRBV11-2 to TRBJ1-2; weak D call: TRBD1 (5 bases). The ends were cut back, 3 bases at V and 1 base at J, with 12 bases in the middle. This CDR3 comprises 15 residues. CDR1 and CDR2 from the germline V gene are SGHAT and FQNNGV. Here the CDR3 reads CASSFSGGFNYGYTF. The CDR3 bases are TGTGCCAGCAGCTTCAGCGGGGGGTTTAACTATGGCTACACCTTC.

The CDR3 nucleotides read TGTGCCAGCAGTCCCGACAGGGCTGGTGAGCAGTTCTTC. Its translation is CASSPDRAGEQFF. The J gene is TRBJ2-1, the V gene TRBV12-3 or TRBV12-4; 7 bases are a match to TRBD1. The trim removed 5 bases at V and 9 bases at J, leaving 7 bases unmatched. This CDR3 is built from 13 residues.

The chain joins TRBV3-1 (or the pseudogene TRBV3-2) to TRBJ1-3; D gene unclear. Germline values: CDR1 LGHDT, CDR2 YNNKEL (reference sequence). The CDR3 has 15 residues. Trimming cost V 5 bases and J 1 base, with 12 bases left between them. The CDR3 bases are TGTGCCAGCAGCGGTTGGGAGCTATCTGGAAACACCATATATTTT. Its translation is CASSGWELSGNTIYF.

The rearrangement links TRBV28 to TRBJ1-6, with a weak D call TRBD1 (6 bases). CDR3 length equals 17 residues. Germline V lookup: CDR1 MDHEN, CDR2 SYDVKM. V was trimmed by 7 bases and J by 1 base, leaving 17 bases between them. CDR3 sequence reads: CASTKQGFGSYNSPLHF. The CDR3 DNA is TGTGCCAGCACCAAACAGGGTTTCGGGTCCTATAATTCACCCCTCCACTTT.

This clone was recorded a few times. The V gene is TRBV28, the J gene TRBJ2-7; a weak D match, TRBD2 (6 bases). This CDR3 comprises 15 residues. From germline, CDR1 is MDHEN and CDR2 SYDVKM. V lost 2 bases to trimming and J lost 0 bases, with 11 bases between them. DNA of the CDR3: TGTGCCAGCAGTTTAGGGCTTAGCGGCTCCTACGAGCAGTACTTC. Its protein product is CASSLGLSGSYEQYF.

V gene TRBV7-6 combines with J gene TRBJ2-2; tentative D call: TRBD2 (6 bases). V was trimmed by 3 bases and J by 8 bases, leaving 16 bases between them. Germline CDR1 and CDR2: SGHVS and FNYEAQ. The CDR3 spans 15 residues. For the CDR3, the DNA is TGTGCCAGCAGCTTGGGTGGGACTCAGACTGGGGAGCTGTTTTTT. Amino acid sequence: CASSLGGTQTGELFF.

This chain joins TRBV19 and TRBJ2-3; D might be TRBD2 (5 bases). Germline-derived CDR1 and CDR2 are LNHDA and SQIVND (reference sequence). V shed 7 bases and J shed 0 bases, with 11 bases lying between them. This CDR3 has 14 residues. The CDR3 spells CASTPPGSTDTQYF. The CDR3 DNA sequence: TGTGCCAGTACCCCCCCGGGAAGCACAGATACGCAGTATTTT.

The chain carries TRBV30 and TRBJ1-3; unclear D gene. V shed 0 bases and J shed 3 bases, with 9 bases lying between them. CDR1 and CDR2 from the germline V gene are GTSNPN and SVGIG (reference sequence). The CDR3 length is 14 residues. The CDR3 DNA reads TGTGCCTGGAGTGTGGGAGGGAGTGGAAACACCATATATTTT. Protein sequence: CAWSVGGSGNTIYF.

This chain connects TRBV6-6 to TRBJ2-3; 9 nucleotides align to TRBD1. V was pared by 2 bases and J by 3 bases, with 6 bases of the junction left unmatched. CDR1 and CDR2 (germline): MNHNY, SVGAGI (reference sequence). This CDR3 contains 16 residues. In DNA, the CDR3 is TGTGCCAGCAGTTACCCTCCCGGACAGGGGACAGATACGCAGTATTTT. This codes for CASSYPPGQGTDTQYF.

This clone was picked up one time. The gene calls are TRBV7-9 and TRBJ1-5; TRBD1 matches at 7 bases. Germline V gene sequence: CDR1 SEHNR, CDR2 FQNEAQ (reference sequence). V shed 5 bases, J shed 6 bases, and the junction held 10 bases outside the gene matches. The CDR3 covers 15 residues. The CDR3 here is CASSQADRVGQPQHF. The CDR3 nucleotides read TGTGCCAGCAGCCAAGCAGACAGGGTGGGTCAGCCCCAGCATTTT.

This chain uses TRBV2 with TRBJ2-3, with D tentatively TRBD1 (6 bases). There are 15 residues in the CDR3. From germline, CDR1 is SNHLY and CDR2 FYNNEI. V was pared by 7 bases and J by 0 bases, with 14 bases between. For the CDR3, the DNA is TGTGCCAGCATCCCCTCCGGGACAAGCACAGATACGCAGTATTTT. Protein: CASIPSGTSTDTQYF.

The chain combines TRBV23-1 with TRBJ1-1; D is unclear. TRBV23-1 belongs to the ORF category, with a function that is uncertain. Trimming removed 4 bases from V and 7 bases from J, with 10 bases in between. The CDR3 totals 12 residues. The CDR3 is CASSLSHGEAFF. DNA of the CDR3: TGCGCCAGCAGTCTCTCCCACGGTGAAGCTTTCTTT.

The J gene is TRBJ1-1, the V gene TRBV27; 10 bases agree with TRBD1. The germline gives CDR1 MNHEY, CDR2 SMNVEV (reference sequence). Trimming cost V 4 bases and J 4 bases; bases outside gene matches: 12. The CDR3 covers 17 residues. In nucleotides, the CDR3 is TGTGCCAGCAGTTCCCTACTTCGGACAGGGGGTTCCACTGAAGCTTTCTTT. Its translation: CASSSLLRTGGSTEAFF.

The chain couples TRBV29-1 to TRBJ2-1; 10 bases line up with TRBD1. Germline values: CDR1 SQVTM, CDR2 ANQGSEA. The ends lost 6 bases at V and 6 bases at J; junction bases unmatched: 2. This CDR3 has 12 residues. The CDR3 protein is CSVWTGGNEQFF. The CDR3 nucleotides read TGCAGCGTATGGACAGGGGGCAATGAGCAGTTCTTC.

The DNA of the CDR3 is TGTGCCAGCAGCGCTACACTAGCGGGAGGCCGAGAGACCCAGTACTTC. The encoded protein is CASSATLAGGRETQYF. The V gene is TRBV9, the J gene TRBJ2-5; 12 nucleotides match TRBD2. Germline V CDR1 and CDR2: SGDLS, YYNGEE. Losses at the gene ends were 3 bases for V and 4 bases for J; bases not matched to a gene: 7. The CDR3 is 16 amino acids. Full variable domain (rest looked up from reference TRBV9 and TRBJ2-5): DSGVTQTPKHLITATGQRVTLRCSPRSGDLSVYWYQQSLDQGLQFLIQYYNGEERAKGNILERFSAQQFPDLHSELNLSSLELGDSALYFCASSATLAGGRETQYFGPGTRLLVL.

The chain carries TRBV6-6 and TRBJ1-4, with D maybe TRBD1 (6 bases). The germline V gene encodes CDR1 MNHNY and CDR2 SVGAGI (reference sequence). V lost 5 bases and J lost 8, with 18 bases in between. The CDR3 has 15 residues. CDR3 region: CASSRKGELDEKLFF. CDR3 DNA sequence: TGTGCCAGCAGTCGGAAGGGGGAGTTGGACGAAAAACTGTTTTTT.

In DNA, the CDR3 is TGTGCCAGCATTCGGGCGGGGGCGTCTGGTGGCTACACCTTC. It yields the protein CASIRAGASGGYTF. This chain connects TRBV5-4 to TRBJ1-2, with D perhaps TRBD1 (6 bases). V was cut by 6 bases and J by 7 bases, with 19 bases left in between. This CDR3 is 14 amino acids long. Germline V CDR1 and CDR2: SGHNT, YYREEE (reference sequence).

The rearrangement joins TRBV25-1 to TRBJ2-2; 8 bases line up with TRBD2. The germline CDR1 and CDR2 sequences are MGHDK and SYGVNS. Unmatched junction bases numbered 7, after V lost 6 bases and J lost 4 bases. The CDR3 extends over 15 amino acids. CDR3 coding DNA: TGTGCCAGCAGGCGTCTAGCGGGTTTCACCGGGGAGCTGTTTTTT. Encoded protein: CASRRLAGFTGELFF. Full variable domain (missing parts from reference TRBV25-1 and TRBJ2-2): EADIYQTPRYLVIGTGKKITLECSQTMGHDKMYWYQQDPGMELHLIHYSYGVNSTEKGDLSSESTVSRIRTEHFPLTLESARPSHTSQYLCASRRLAGFTGELFFGEGSRLTVL.

In its sample, this clone was seen a few times. V gene TRBV6-5 combines with J gene TRBJ1-5, with D perhaps TRBD1 (5 bases). Germline CDR1 is MNHEY and CDR2 is SVGAGI. CDR3 length equals 13 residues. V lost 8 bases to trimming and J lost 4 bases, with 12 bases between them. For the CDR3, the DNA is TGTGCCAGCGTAGGGGCCCAAAATCAGCCCCAGCATTTT. As protein: CASVGAQNQPQHF.

A single count supports this clone. The J gene is TRBJ2-1, the V gene TRBV6-5, with TRBD2 matching over 14 bases. This CDR3 is 15 amino acids long. V shed 2 bases, J shed 6 bases, and the junction held 0 bases outside the gene matches. The germline CDR1 and CDR2 sequences are MNHEY and SVGAGI. The chain's CDR3 is CASSYGTSGSNEQFF. CDR3 in DNA: TGTGCCAGCAGTTACGGGACTAGCGGGAGCAATGAGCAGTTCTTC.

The rearrangement uses TRBV21-1 and TRBJ2-7; TRBD2 reflects the table's D call only, with no check against the DNA. TRBV21-1 is a listed pseudogene. The CDR3 runs 15 residues. CDR3 sequence: CASSTTSGSYGEQYF. For the CDR3, the DNA is TGTGCCAGCAGCACCACTAGCGGGAGCTACGGCGAGCAGTACTTC.

This clone was recorded a few times. The gene calls are TRBV10-1 and TRBJ2-1, with TRBD2 as a possible D gene (5 bases). The V gene's germline CDR1 is WNHNN and CDR2 SYGVQD (reference sequence). The V gene lost 0 bases and the J gene lost 8 bases, with 11 bases spanning the gap. CDR3 size: 14 residues. The CDR3 DNA reads as TGCGCCAGCAGTGAGTCGAATCTGAGGGATGAGCAGTTCTTC. It specifies CASSESNLRDEQFF.

This clone was seen only a few times. The chain has TRBV9 and TRBJ2-1, with 14 bases aligning to TRBD2. The CDR3 loop spans 16 amino acids. V was clipped by 4 bases and J by 9 bases; unmatched bases: 9. Looked up from germline, CDR1 is SGDLS and CDR2 is YYNGEE. The CDR3 DNA reads TGTGCCAGCAGCACAAGACTAGCGGGGGGGCCCGTTGAGCAGTTCTTC. Residues: CASSTRLAGGPVEQFF. Complete variable domain (other parts from reference TRBV9 and TRBJ2-1): DSGVTQTPKHLITATGQRVTLRCSPRSGDLSVYWYQQSLDQGLQFLIQYYNGEERAKGNILERFSAQQFPDLHSELNLSSLELGDSALYFCASSTRLAGGPVEQFFGPGTRLTVL.

This chain joins TRBV15 and TRBJ2-1; 11 nucleotides agree with TRBD2. The germline gives CDR1 LNHNV, CDR2 YYDKDF (reference sequence). V was pared by 3 bases and J by 7 bases, with 5 bases of the junction left unmatched. The CDR3 is 15 residues long. The CDR3 DNA is TGTGCCACCAGCAGGGTAGCGGGAGGGCTTAATGAGCAGTTCTTC. It specifies CATSRVAGGLNEQFF.

The CDR3 nucleotides read TGTGCCAGCAGTGACTCCCCGATAGCGGGGGGGCGCAATACGCAGTATTTT. Protein sequence: CASSDSPIAGGRNTQYF. The V gene is TRBV6-4, the J gene TRBJ2-3, with 11 bases aligning to TRBD2. The CDR3 runs 17 residues. Trimming at V came to 0 bases and at J to 7 bases, leaving 9 bases not matched to a gene. Looked up from germline, CDR1 is MRHNA and CDR2 is SNTAGT.

The chain has TRBV2 and TRBJ2-1; a weak D match, TRBD2 (6 bases). Trimming removed 6 bases from V and 4 bases from J, with 7 bases in between. Germline V CDR1 and CDR2: SNHLY, FYNNEI. The CDR3 sequence is 12 residues long. The CDR3 protein is CASSREYNEQFF. CDR3 nucleotide sequence: TGTGCCAGCAGCCGGGAGTACAATGAGCAGTTCTTC.

This clone came up once. This CDR3 reads CASSRKGTSGVDEQFF. The CDR3 region has the DNA TGTGCCAGCAGCCGCAAAGGGACTAGCGGGGTCGATGAGCAGTTCTTC. The chain is built from TRBV3-1 (or the pseudogene TRBV3-2) and TRBJ2-1; 13 bases are shared with TRBD2. V shed 4 bases, J shed 8 bases, and the junction held 8 bases outside the gene matches. Germline V CDR1 and CDR2: LGHDT, YNNKEL (reference sequence). The CDR3 runs 16 residues.

The gene calls are TRBV7-6 and TRBJ1-2; possibly TRBD1 for D (6 bases). The CDR3 is 13 residues long. Per germline, CDR1 SGHVS and CDR2 FNYEAQ. The ends were cut back, 5 bases at V and 4 bases at J, with 11 bases in the middle. The CDR3 is CASSTGQSYGYTF. For the CDR3, the DNA is TGTGCCAGCAGCACCGGACAGAGCTATGGCTACACCTTC.

This chain uses TRBV15 with TRBJ1-2, with TRBD1 identical over 7 bases. The V gene's germline CDR1 is LNHNV and CDR2 YYDKDF (reference sequence). The V and J ends lost 1 base and 4 bases, in that order; junction bases with no gene match: 3. The CDR3 totals 14 residues. CDR3: CATSRGDSFYGYTF. DNA of the CDR3: TGTGCCACCAGCAGAGGGGACAGTTTCTATGGCTACACCTTC.

For the CDR3, the DNA is TGTGCCAGCAGCCAAGGAGAATCCCCCTCCAATGAGCAGTTCTTC. It encodes CASSQGESPSNEQFF. The chain joins TRBV4-2 to TRBJ2-1; D uncertain. Germline loops: CDR1 LGHNA, CDR2 YNFKEQ. The germline V and J ends were trimmed by 1 base and 6 bases, with 13 bases remaining between them. This CDR3 has 15 amino acids.